The T cell receptor beta chain described here comes from a study of molecular identifiers for immune sequencing clone quantification. Background on the study: Replicate RNA came from about 20,000 or 100,000 naive CD8 cells and was split five ways, and four parts were sequenced.

This CDR3 spans 15 amino acids. The germline V and J ends were trimmed by 4 bases and 0 bases, with 10 bases remaining between them. Germline V gene data show CDR1 as MDHEN and CDR2 as SYDVKM. Regarding this clonotype: The antigen remains unidentified.

Regarding the study as a whole: Amid some 1 million naive cells, spiked Jurkat TCR RNA from one cell was reportedly still detectable.

One entry per CDR3 protein, called by TCRdb with MiXCR from the PCR reads. This table has 9,500 to 15,000 distinct CDR3 sequences, around a sixth appearing once. The sequence derives from a human donor in good health. Some libraries in this study had Jurkat cell RNA spiked in. Material for sequencing was naive CD8+ T cells from blood, with Jurkat cell RNA spiked in. Subset indicated: FACS-sorted CD8+CD4-CCR7+CD45RA+ naive T cells. This chain uses TRBV28 with TRBJ1-5; D gene uncertain. CDR3 sequence: CASSSEINSNQPQHF. As DNA, the CDR3 is TGTGCCAGCAGTTCGGAGATTAATAGCAATCAGCCCCAGCATTTT.